Listed here are 10 T cell receptor beta chains from one sample, sequenced in a study of T cells in Graves' hyperthyroidism and ophthalmopathy. TCR beta CDR3 region amplification was performed from RNA transcripts. RT-PCR in the first round (using the HTBI primer set) targeted the TCR CDR3. TCRdb itself ran the multiplex PCR reads through MiXCR, one entry per CDR3 protein. The table has 600,000 to 650,000 distinct CDR3 sequences, 16% seen once. Input material: blood. These receptor sequences come from a woman aged 30 to 39 with Graves' hyperthyroidism.

J is TRBJ1-2 and V is TRBV6-1; D remains ambiguous. CDR3 size: 14 residues. Germline V lookup: CDR1 MNHNS, CDR2 SASEGT. Trimming took 5 bases from V and 7 from J, leaving 17 bases between them. CDR3 DNA: TGTGCCAGCAGTCAGAGAGGTTCAGTTGGTGGCTACACCTTC. Encoded protein: CASSQRGSVGGYTF.

This clonotype was counted ten times or more. The rearrangement uses TRBV10-3 and TRBJ2-7; D assignment may be TRBD1 or TRBD2 (7 bases each). V lost 8 bases, J lost 4 bases, and 27 bases lay in between. Germline V gene data show CDR1 as ENHRY and CDR2 as SYGVKD. The CDR3 length is 17 residues. CDR3 sequence reads: CAISREDPTGIDYEQYF. DNA for the CDR3: TGTGCCATCTCCCGGGAGGACCCGACAGGGATAGATTACGAGCAGTACTTC.

The table lists this clonotype with many counts. The rearrangement links TRBV7-8 to TRBJ2-5; no firm D call. V lost 1 base and J lost 1, with 10 bases in between. Germline V lookup: CDR1 SGHVS, CDR2 FQNEAQ. The CDR3 length is 15 residues. CDR3 in amino acids: CASSLVRRSQETQYF. The CDR3 DNA sequence: TGTGCCAGCAGCTTAGTTCGGCGGTCCCAAGAGACCCAGTACTTC.

This clonotype was seen only once. This may be a read error: a much more frequent sequence differs by one nucleotide. The chain recombines TRBV5-1 with TRBJ2-4; the match to TRBD1 covers 8 bases. The CDR3 length is 14 residues. Germline CDR1 reads SGHRS; CDR2 reads YFSETQ. As DNA, the CDR3 is TGCGACAGCAGCCCACAGGGGGTGAAGGACATTCAGTACTTC. Amino acids: CDSSPQGVKDIQYF.

Ten or more counts support this clonotype. Sequence at one end of the junction differs from germline and may be a read error. The genes are TRBV5-1 and TRBJ2-5; D remains unclear. Germline V gene data show CDR1 as SGHRS and CDR2 as YFSETQ. The CDR3 is made up of 12 amino acids. The chain's CDR3 is CASSYPQETQYF. CDR3 coding DNA: TGTGCCAGCAGCTACCCCCAAGAGACCCAGTACTTC.

The CDR3 region has the DNA TGTGCCAGCAGCTTTATTGCGGGAGTGCGGGAGCAGTACTTC. Its translation: CASSFIAGVREQYF. V usage is TRBV11-1 and J usage is TRBJ2-7; 7 positions agree with TRBD2. In germline, CDR1 is SGHAT, CDR2 FQDESV (reference sequence). The CDR3 extends over 14 amino acids. J was trimmed by 7 bases and V by 3 bases; bases with no gene match: 9. Drawing the rest from reference TRBV11-1 and TRBJ2-7, the complete variable domain is EAEVAQSPRYKITEKSQAVAFWCDPISGHATLYWYRQILGQGPELLVQFQDESVVDDSQLPKDRFSAERLKGVDSTLKIQPAELGDSAMYLCASSFIAGVREQYFGPGTRLTVT.

The chain combines TRBV29-1 with TRBJ2-3; 8 bases match TRBD2. This CDR3 is 13 amino acids long. CDR1 is SQVTM and CDR2 is ANQGSEA in the germline V gene. Trimming removed 3 bases from V and 5 bases from J; junction bases left unmatched: 4. The CDR3 loop reads CSVESGSQDTQYF. The CDR3 DNA reads as TGCAGCGTTGAGAGCGGGAGTCAAGATACGCAGTATTTT.

This clonotype was seen a few times. The chain has TRBV7-9 and TRBJ1-1, with unresolved D. The CDR3 runs 14 residues. Looked up from germline, CDR1 is SEHNR and CDR2 is FQNEAQ (reference sequence). Trimming left V 8 bases short and J 0 bases short, with 13 bases between. CDR3 region: CASARGRLNTEAFF. CDR3 DNA: TGTGCCAGCGCTCGAGGACGGCTGAACACTGAAGCTTTCTTT.

This clonotype has a count of ten or more. The V call is TRBV7-6, the J call TRBJ2-5; D is unresolved. Between the trimmed V and J ends, which lost 3 bases and 5 bases, there was a span of 7 bases. The CDR3 totals 12 residues. Germline V gene lookup returns CDR1 SGHVS and CDR2 FNYEAQ. The CDR3 nucleotides read TGTGCCAGCAGCTTCGGGTGGGAGACCCAGTACTTC. The encoded protein is CASSFGWETQYF.

The genes are TRBV6-4 and TRBJ2-3; TRBD2 aligns across 10 bases. Germline trimming cut 6 bases from V and 4 bases from J; bases unmatched to any gene: 7. The CDR3 is 15 residues long. Looked up from germline, CDR1 is MRHNA and CDR2 is SNTAGT. In DNA form, the CDR3 reads TGTGCCAGCAGGAAGCGGGAGGGCGAGGCAGATACGCAGTATTTT. Protein: CASRKREGEADTQYF.